This T cell receptor (beta chain) was observed in a study of T cells in Graves' hyperthyroidism and ophthalmopathy. Study-wide background: The initial diagnosis was the point when peripheral blood was collected, ahead of any treatment.

V was clipped by 8 bases and J by 4 bases, with 18 bases between them. Germline V gene sequence: CDR1 MNHEY, CDR2 SMNVEV (reference sequence). The CDR3 sequence is 15 residues long. Diagnoses were established using clinical symptoms, serum thyroxine and TRAb, thyroid ultrasound and orbital computed tomography. Out of 10 ml of fresh peripheral blood came the PBMCs. This clonotype was detected only a few times. TCR beta CDR3 sequences were amplified from RNA transcripts. When the TCR CDR3 underwent first-round RT-PCR, the HTBI primer set was used. TCRdb processed the multiplex PCR reads anew with MiXCR; each CDR3 protein has one entry. Counted here are 300,000 or so distinct CDR3 sequences, around a sixth occurring once; the ten biggest clones make up approximately 49%.

The TCR sequence derives from a woman between 45 and 65 years old with Graves' hyperthyroidism. The sample comprised blood. The genes are TRBV27 and TRBJ1-5; no reliable D call. The DNA for the CDR3 is TGTGCCAGCGGAATTCGGGGAGCCGGTAATCAGCCCCAGCATTTT. Translation gives CASGIRGAGNQPQHF.